This TCR beta chain emerged from a study of T cell responses to AZD1222 COVID-19 vaccine. The V gene's germline CDR1 is MGHRA and CDR2 YSYEKL. CDR3 length equals 14 residues. With 0 bases clipped from V and 4 bases from J, the junction kept 2 bases outside the gene matches. TCRdb's table, derived via immunoSEQ multiplex PCR, lists solely in-frame clones and lacks some. The sample consists of fewer than 65,000 clones, roughly 90% of them appearing once. Material: peripheral blood, obtained 28 days after the second AZD1222 dose. The receptor's source is an adult who received the AZD1222 COVID-19 vaccine. The chain recombines TRBV4-1 with TRBJ1-2; 7 nucleotides match TRBD1. CDR3 sequence (DNA): TGCGCCAGCAGCCAAGATGGACAGGTCTATGGCTACACCTTC. Amino acid sequence: CASSQDGQVYGYTF.